This is a list of T cell receptor beta chains from one sample in a study of vaccination effects on CD4 cells after COVID-19. Generated by immunoSEQ multiplex PCR, the TCRdb table keeps only in-frame clones and is missing some. This sample has 50,000 or so clones; about four fifths occur once, and the top ten carry 5.4%. These TCRs are of unknown antigen specificity. The starting material was CD4+ T cells from PBMCs cultured without peptide, obtained after COVID-19 vaccination. The receptors shown here come from a human donor who had a prior SARS-CoV-2 infection. Each CDR3 is given with its conserved first and last residue. A D gene is named only where the DNA matches it firmly. Clone size is shown for a subset of rows, as once, few, many or a class of expanded clone.

abundance	v_gene	j_gene	d_gene	CDR3nt	CDR3aa
.	TRBV24-1	TRBJ2-1	.	TGTGCCACCAGTGAATCGGACTACTGGTATGAGCAGTTCTTC	CATSESDYWYEQFF
.	TRBV5-5	TRBJ2-7	.	TGTGCCAGCAGCTTCAGGGACGGCCTCTACGAGCAGTACTTC	CASSFRDGLYEQYF
.	TRBV5-1	TRBJ1-2	.	TGCGCCAGCAGGTTGGTATCGGCGGGGGATGGCTACACCTTC	CASRLVSAGDGYTF
.	TRBV2	TRBJ1-2	TRBD1	TGTGCCAGCAACTTTGAACAGGGGGCGGGGGGCTACACCTTC	CASNFEQGAGGYTF
.	TRBV23-1	TRBJ2-5	TRBD1	TGCGCCAGCAGTCCGAATTATCCTGGACAGGGGTGTCGGTCGGAGACCCAGTACTTC	CASSPNYPGQGCRSETQYF
.	TRBV19	TRBJ2-6	TRBD1	TGTGCCAGTAGTGAGACAGGGTCCGGGGCCAACGTCCTGACTTTC	CASSETGSGANVLTF
.	TRBV29-1	TRBJ2-5	TRBD1	TGCAGCGTTGCCCGTAGCCGGACAGGGGTCGGAGAGACCCAGTACTTC	CSVARSRTGVGETQYF
few	TRBV21-1	TRBJ1-5	.	TGTGCCAGCGCCAATACTCAGGGGGGATGCAATCAGCCCCAGCATTTT	CASANTQGGCNQPQHF
.	TRBV19	TRBJ2-7	.	TGTGCCAGTAGTATCACAGGGAGGTCGCTCGAGCAGTACTTC	CASSITGRSLEQYF
.	TRBV14	TRBJ1-4	.	TGTGCCAGCAGCCTCCTTGGGGGAACTAATGAAAAACTGTTTTTT	CASSLLGGTNEKLFF
.	TRBV11-2	TRBJ1-1	.	TGTGCCAGCAGCCCCCCTCCCCAGCCACACGCGGCTTTCTTT	CASSPPPQPHAAFF
.	TRBV5-6	TRBJ1-4	.	TGTGCCAGCAGCTTCTCTCGCGGGGAAAAACTGTTTTTT	CASSFSRGEKLFF
.	TRBV5-5	TRBJ2-3	.	TGTGCCAGCAGTTTCAGCACAGATACGCAGTATTTT	CASSFSTDTQYF
.	TRBV30	TRBJ2-1	TRBD2	TGTGCCTGGAGCCCACGGGGACTAGCGGGTCATACACAGTTCTTC	CAWSPRGLAGHTQFF
.	TRBV3-1/TRBV3-2	TRBJ2-7	TRBD1	TGTGCCAGCGGTCGGACAGGGGGCACTTACGAGCAGTACTTC	CASGRTGGTYEQYF
.	TRBV11-2	TRBJ1-1	.	TGTGCCAGCAGCTCTGTCCGGACGGGGAACACTGAAGCTTTCTTT	CASSSVRTGNTEAFF
.	TRBV19	TRBJ2-7	TRBD1	TGTGCCAGTAGTATGGGCCCGACAGGGTCCTACGAGCAGTACTTC	CASSMGPTGSYEQYF
.	TRBV7-8	TRBJ2-7	.	TGTGCCAGCAGCTTAGGACCGACCGGCTACGAGCAGTACTTC	CASSLGPTGYEQYF
.	TRBV9	TRBJ2-7	TRBD2	TGTGCCAGCAGCGTAGGATTAGCGGGAGCTCGGCACGAGCAGTACTTC	CASSVGLAGARHEQYF
.	TRBV5-1	TRBJ1-4	.	TGCGCCAGCAGCACAGGGACCACACCCGATGCAACTAATGAAAAACTGTTTTTT	CASSTGTTPDATNEKLFF
.	TRBV5-1	TRBJ2-7	TRBD1	TGCGCCAGCTACTCACCGACCGGACAGGGAACCTACGAGCAGTACTTC	CASYSPTGQGTYEQYF
.	TRBV7-2	TRBJ2-4	TRBD2	TGTGCCAGCAGCGGCACTAGCGGGGGGGCCGGAAACATTCAGTACTTC	CASSGTSGGAGNIQYF
.	TRBV13	TRBJ2-7	TRBD2	TGTGCCAGCACCCAGGGGCTAGCGGGGGTTCGCTCCTACGAGCAGTACTTC	CASTQGLAGVRSYEQYF
once	TRBV18	TRBJ2-7	.	TGTGCCAGCTCACCCGGGGCTAGCGAAGGCGAGCAGTACTTC	CASSPGASEGEQYF
.	TRBV7-9	TRBJ1-2	.	TGTGCCAGCAGCTTAGGTCAGGGGCAAATTTATGGCTACACCTTC	CASSLGQGQIYGYTF
.	TRBV5-1	TRBJ2-5	TRBD2	TGCGCCAGCAGCTTGGATCCGGGGGGGCCTTTCCAAGAGACCCAGTACTTC	CASSLDPGGPFQETQYF
.	TRBV20-1	TRBJ1-4	.	TGCAGTGCTTCGAGTTGGGAAAAACTGTTTTTT	CSASSWEKLFF
few	TRBV2	TRBJ2-7	.	TGTGCCAGCAAGGTTCCTTCAGACTACGAGCAGTACTTC	CASKVPSDYEQYF
.	TRBV9	TRBJ1-4	.	TGTGCCAGCAGCGTAGCGGGGTCTAATGAAAAACTGTTTTTT	CASSVAGSNEKLFF
.	TRBV18	TRBJ2-5	TRBD1	TGTGCCAGCTCACCACCGGGACAGCGAGTGGAGACCCAGTACTTC	CASSPPGQRVETQYF
.	TRBV6-2/TRBV6-3	TRBJ2-6	TRBD2	TGTGCCAGCAGTTCTCGAACTAGCGGGAGGTGGCACGTCCTGACTTTC	CASSSRTSGRWHVLTF
.	TRBV18	TRBJ1-1	.	TGTGCCAGCTCACGGTCCCAAGCGAACACTGAAGCTTTCTTT	CASSRSQANTEAFF
.	TRBV11-2	TRBJ2-1	TRBD2	TGTGCCAGCAGATACGTAGCGGGCACAACCTACAATGAGCAGTTCTTC	CASRYVAGTTYNEQFF
.	TRBV6-1	TRBJ1-2	TRBD1	TGTGCCAGCAGTGTCTTACCGGGACAGGGCAGCTATGGCTACACCTTC	CASSVLPGQGSYGYTF
.	TRBV18	TRBJ1-3	.	TGTGCCAGCTCACCGCGACGCGACTCTGGAAACACCATATATTTT	CASSPRRDSGNTIYF
few	TRBV5-4	TRBJ2-1	TRBD2	TGTGCCAGCAGCTCCGGACTAGCGCAACACAATGAGCAGTTCTTC	CASSSGLAQHNEQFF
.	TRBV7-9	TRBJ2-5	TRBD2	TGTGCCAGCAGCCGCTGGCGGGAGGGCGGGGAGACCCAGTACTTC	CASSRWREGGETQYF
few	TRBV30	TRBJ1-6	.	TGTGCCTGGAGCACCGCAGGGGCATCCTATAATTCACCCCTCCACTTT	CAWSTAGASYNSPLHF
.	TRBV9	TRBJ2-7	.	TGTGCCAGCAGCGTAGCTCCGCCCTACGAGCAGTACTTC	CASSVAPPYEQYF
.	TRBV7-8	TRBJ2-2	TRBD2	TGTGCCAGCAGCCGGAAGCAGCGGGGGTATCCCGGGGAGCTGTTTTTT	CASSRKQRGYPGELFF
.	TRBV5-1	TRBJ2-5	.	TGCGCCAGCAGTGGCGGGGACGGACTTCGGGAGACCCAGTACTTC	CASSGGDGLRETQYF
.	TRBV7-3	TRBJ2-1	.	TGTGCCAGCAGCTTATTGGGTCTGCAATACAATGAGCAGTTCTTC	CASSLLGLQYNEQFF
.	TRBV4-2	TRBJ2-7	TRBD2	TGTGCCAGCAGCTTACAGCCGGCTAGCGGGATGGTGGGCGAGCAGTACTTC	CASSLQPASGMVGEQYF
.	TRBV7-9	TRBJ1-4	.	TGTGCCAGCAGCCCAGAGCGGGGGCGGAAAACTAATGAAAAACTGTTTTTT	CASSPERGRKTNEKLFF
.	TRBV4-3	TRBJ1-1	.	TGCGCCAGCAGCCAAGATTTATCGGGGCAGGGGAGGTTTGGGAACACTGAAGCTTTCTTT	CASSQDLSGQGRFGNTEAFF
.	TRBV18	TRBJ2-3	.	TGTGCCAGCTCACCACGGCCTGGGCATTCAGATACGCAGTATTTT	CASSPRPGHSDTQYF
.	TRBV7-2	TRBJ1-5	.	TGTGCCAGCAGCTTATGGGCAGGGAACAGCAATCAGCCCCAGCATTTT	CASSLWAGNSNQPQHF
.	TRBV12-3/TRBV12-4	TRBJ2-6	.	TGTGCCAGCAGTTTAGGAGATAACGGCGTCCTGACTTTC	CASSLGDNGVLTF
few	TRBV12-3/TRBV12-4	TRBJ1-4	.	TGTGCCAGCGGCCATCAGGCTAATGAAAAACTGTTTTTT	CASGHQANEKLFF
.	TRBV7-9	TRBJ2-3	TRBD2	TGTGCCAGCAGCCCTAGCGGGGGGACGACAGATACGCAGTATTTT	CASSPSGGTTDTQYF